This TCR beta chain came from a study of regulatory T cells in long-lasting Graves disease. Study-level points and caveats: Repertoires from persistent disease leaned toward TRBV28, TRBJ1-2 and TRBJ2-5.

The J segment lost 4 bases and the V segment lost 8 bases, leaving 6 bases of the junction unmatched. This CDR3 has 14 amino acids. Germline lookup yields CDR1 MDHEN and CDR2 SYDVKM. Worth noting for this clonotype: What it binds is not known.

Time point specified: newly diagnosed GD, antithyroid drugs for less than 3 months. Researchers made the TCR library from RNA that was extracted from PBMCs. Arm-PCR of CDR3 regions with iRepertoire HTBI primers generated TCR beta libraries. TCRdb re-called the multiplex PCR reads through MiXCR, storing one row per CDR3 protein. Of 350,000 to 500,000 distinct CDR3 sequences in the sample, roughly 17% were seen once. These sequences were also reported in another study, on T cells in Graves' hyperthyroidism and ophthalmopathy. From that study: The definition of stable Graves' hyperthyroidism was no ophthalmopathy progression within 18 months. Patients aged 18 to 65 had newly diagnosed hyperthyroidism that had lasted under 2 months.

The sequencing used peripheral blood mononuclear cells (PBMCs), collected at new diagnosis, from a patient treated with antithyroid drugs. The TCR originated in a woman between 18 and 29 years old with Graves disease. The gene calls are TRBV28 and TRBJ2-2; 8 nucleotides line up with TRBD1. The CDR3 nucleotides read TGTGCCAGCCTCCGGGACAGGCCCACCGGGGAGCTGTTTTTT. Protein sequence: CASLRDRPTGELFF.